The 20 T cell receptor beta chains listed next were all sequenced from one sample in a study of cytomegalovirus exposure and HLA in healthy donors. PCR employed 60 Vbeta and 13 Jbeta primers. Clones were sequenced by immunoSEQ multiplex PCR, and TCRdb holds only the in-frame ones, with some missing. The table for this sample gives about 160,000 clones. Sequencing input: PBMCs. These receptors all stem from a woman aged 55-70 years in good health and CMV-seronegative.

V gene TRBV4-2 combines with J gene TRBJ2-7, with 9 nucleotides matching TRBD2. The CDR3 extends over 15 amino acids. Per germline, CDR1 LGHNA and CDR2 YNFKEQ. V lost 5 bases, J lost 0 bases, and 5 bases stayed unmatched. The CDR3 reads CASSSFSGSSYEQYF. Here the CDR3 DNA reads TGTGCCAGCAGCTCCTTTAGCGGGAGCTCCTACGAGCAGTACTTC.

This chain's CDR3 is CAISESTGQGGYGYTF. The CDR3 region has the DNA TGTGCCATCAGTGAGTCGACGGGACAGGGGGGCTATGGCTACACCTTC. J is TRBJ1-2 and V is TRBV10-3; 11 nucleotides match TRBD1. The CDR3 loop spans 16 amino acids. After removal of 0 bases from V and 4 bases from J, the junction contained 4 bases not matched to a gene. Germline V lookup: CDR1 ENHRY, CDR2 SYGVKD.

The CDR3 sequence is CASSVIATNEKLFF. CDR3 nucleotide sequence: TGTGCCAGCAGCGTCATAGCAACTAATGAAAAACTGTTTTTT. The V gene is TRBV7-2, the J gene TRBJ1-4; D gene ambiguous. Germline loops: CDR1 SGHTA, CDR2 FQGNSA. The CDR3 spans 14 residues. Deletions cut 5 bases from V and 0 bases from J, with 7 bases between.

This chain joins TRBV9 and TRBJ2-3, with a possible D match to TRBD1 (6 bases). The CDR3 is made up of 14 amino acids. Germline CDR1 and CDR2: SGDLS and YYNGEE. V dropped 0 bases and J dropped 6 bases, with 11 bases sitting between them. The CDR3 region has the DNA TGTGCCAGCAGCGTAGTCTCAGGGGTCGATACGCAGTATTTT. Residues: CASSVVSGVDTQYF.

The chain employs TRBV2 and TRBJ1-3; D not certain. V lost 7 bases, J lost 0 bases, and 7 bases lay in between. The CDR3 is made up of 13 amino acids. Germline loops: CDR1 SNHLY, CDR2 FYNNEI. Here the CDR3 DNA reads TGTGCCAGCACACTAGACTCTGGAAACACCATATATTTT. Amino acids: CASTLDSGNTIYF. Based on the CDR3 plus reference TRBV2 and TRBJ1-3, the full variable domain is EPEVTQTPSHQVTQMGQEVILRCVPISNHLYFYWYRQILGQKVEFLVSFYNNEISEKSEIFDDQFSVERPDGSNFTLKIRSTKLEDSAMYFCASTLDSGNTIYFGEGSWLTVV.

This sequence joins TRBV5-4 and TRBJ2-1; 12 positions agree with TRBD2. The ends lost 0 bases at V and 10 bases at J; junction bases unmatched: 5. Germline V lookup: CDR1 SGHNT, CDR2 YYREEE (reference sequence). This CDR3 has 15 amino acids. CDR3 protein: CASSLDGLAGREQFF. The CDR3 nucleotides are TGTGCCAGCAGCTTGGATGGACTAGCGGGACGGGAGCAGTTCTTC.

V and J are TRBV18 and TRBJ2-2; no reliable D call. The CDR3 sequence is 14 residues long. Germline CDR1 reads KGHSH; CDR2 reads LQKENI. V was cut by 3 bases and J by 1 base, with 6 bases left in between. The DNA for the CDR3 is TGTGCCAGCTCACCGGGCCTGAACACCGGGGAGCTGTTTTTT. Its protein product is CASSPGLNTGELFF.

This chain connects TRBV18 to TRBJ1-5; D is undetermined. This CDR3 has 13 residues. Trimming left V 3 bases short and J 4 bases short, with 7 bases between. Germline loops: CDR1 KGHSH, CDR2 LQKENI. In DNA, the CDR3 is TGTGCCAGCTCACCCGCAGAAAATCAGCCCCAGCATTTT. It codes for CASSPAENQPQHF.

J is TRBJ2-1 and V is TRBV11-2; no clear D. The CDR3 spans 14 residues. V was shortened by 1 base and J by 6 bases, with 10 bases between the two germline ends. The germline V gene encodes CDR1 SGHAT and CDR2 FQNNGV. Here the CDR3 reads CASSLAASGNEQFF. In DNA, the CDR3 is TGTGCCAGCAGCTTAGCCGCTTCGGGCAATGAGCAGTTCTTC.

This CDR3 is CAGGPVPYEQYF. CDR3 sequence (DNA): TGTGCCGGCGGGCCCGTCCCCTACGAGCAGTACTTC. The J gene is TRBJ2-7, the V gene TRBV10-3; weak D call: TRBD2 (5 bases). The CDR3 extends over 12 amino acids. Per germline, CDR1 ENHRY and CDR2 SYGVKD. V lost 11 bases and J lost 2, with 13 bases in between.

CDR3 DNA: TGTGCCAGCGGAGGGGCCAATAGCAATCAGCCCCAGCATTTT. It specifies CASGGANSNQPQHF. The V call is TRBV7-2, the J call TRBJ1-5, with a possible D match to TRBD1 (5 bases). The CDR3 totals 14 residues. Germline assignment: CDR1 SGHTA and CDR2 FQGNSA. Trimming took off 8 bases at V and 0 bases at J, with 11 bases between the two ends.

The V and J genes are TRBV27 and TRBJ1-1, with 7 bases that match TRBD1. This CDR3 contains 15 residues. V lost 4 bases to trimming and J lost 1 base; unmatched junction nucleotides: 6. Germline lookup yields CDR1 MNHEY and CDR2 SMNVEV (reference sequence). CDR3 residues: CASSSRDSGNTEAFF. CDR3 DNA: TGTGCCAGCAGTTCCCGGGACAGCGGGAACACTGAAGCTTTCTTT.

CDR3 nucleotides: TGCGCCAGCAGCCAGTCAGGGGGCCAGCCCCAGCATTTT. This sequence encodes CASSQSGGQPQHF. V usage is TRBV4-1 and J usage is TRBJ1-5, with 8 bases matching TRBD1. Germline CDR1 is MGHRA and CDR2 is YSYEKL. The CDR3 extends over 13 amino acids. V gave up 3 bases and J gave up 7 bases; unmatched junction bases: 2.

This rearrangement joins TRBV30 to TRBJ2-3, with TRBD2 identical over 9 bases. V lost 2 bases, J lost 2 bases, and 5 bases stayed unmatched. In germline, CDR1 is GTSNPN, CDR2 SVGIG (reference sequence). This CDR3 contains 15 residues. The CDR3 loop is CAWSTSGRPTDTQYF. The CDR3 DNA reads TGTGCCTGGAGTACGAGCGGGAGGCCCACAGATACGCAGTATTTT.

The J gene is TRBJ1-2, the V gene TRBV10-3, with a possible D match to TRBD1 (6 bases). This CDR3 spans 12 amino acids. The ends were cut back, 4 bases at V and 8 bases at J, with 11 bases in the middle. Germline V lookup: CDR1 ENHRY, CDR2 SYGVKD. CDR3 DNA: TGTGCCATCAGTGGACAGGCGCGGGGCTACACCTTC. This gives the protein CAISGQARGYTF.

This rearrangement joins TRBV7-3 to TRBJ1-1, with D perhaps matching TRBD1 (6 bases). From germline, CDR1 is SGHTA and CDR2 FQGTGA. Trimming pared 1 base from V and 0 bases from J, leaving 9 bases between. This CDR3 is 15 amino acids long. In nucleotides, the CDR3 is TGTGCCAGCAGCTTAAGGGGGCGGATGAACACTGAAGCTTTCTTT. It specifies CASSLRGRMNTEAFF.

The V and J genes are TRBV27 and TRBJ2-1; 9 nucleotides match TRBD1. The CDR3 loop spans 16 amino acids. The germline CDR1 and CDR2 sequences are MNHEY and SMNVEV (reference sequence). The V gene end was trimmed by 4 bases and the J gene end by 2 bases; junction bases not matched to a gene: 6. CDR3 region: CASSSIGTGTYNEQFF. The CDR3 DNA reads TGTGCCAGCAGTTCGATCGGGACAGGGACCTACAATGAGCAGTTCTTC.

The CDR3 nucleotides are TGTGCCAGCAGTGAAGGGGCAGGGGGACCCTACGAGCAGTACTTC. Translation gives CASSEGAGGPYEQYF. The chain uses TRBV6-1 and TRBJ2-7; 7 bases map to TRBD1. The ends lost 1 base at V and 2 bases at J; junction bases unmatched: 5. The V gene's germline CDR1 is MNHNS and CDR2 SASEGT. The CDR3 runs to 15 residues.

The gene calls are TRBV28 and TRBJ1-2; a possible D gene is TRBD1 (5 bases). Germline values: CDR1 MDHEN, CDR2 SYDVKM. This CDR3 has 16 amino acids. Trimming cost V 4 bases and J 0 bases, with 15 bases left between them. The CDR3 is CASSYVGYRTNYGYTF. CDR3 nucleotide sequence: TGTGCCAGCAGTTACGTTGGGTACAGGACTAACTATGGCTACACCTTC.

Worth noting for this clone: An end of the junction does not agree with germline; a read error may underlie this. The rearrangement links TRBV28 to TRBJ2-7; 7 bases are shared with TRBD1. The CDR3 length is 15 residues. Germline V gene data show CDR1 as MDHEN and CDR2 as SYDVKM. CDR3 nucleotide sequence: TGTGCCAGCAGTTTAGGGGACAGACAATACCTACGACTCGACTTC. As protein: CASSLGDRQYLRLDF.